Below, one T cell receptor beta chain is given with its context. This entry is derived from a study of blood T cell repertoires in COVID-19. Study at large: The samples span acute and convalescent COVID-19 from the United States, Italy and Spain.

The assay was immunoSEQ multiplex PCR, and TCRdb's table has in-frame clones only and misses some. The data contain about 300,000 clones, 86% of them singletons. The CDR3 sequence is 15 residues long. V was clipped by 0 bases and J by 6 bases, with 9 bases between them. Per the germline V gene, CDR1 is MNHEY and CDR2 is SVGEGT. The chain carries TRBV6-2 or TRBV6-3 and TRBJ1-6; D unresolved. The TCR sequence derives from a woman aged 45 to 65 with acute or convalescent COVID-19. Sequenced: peripheral blood. The CDR3 DNA is TGTGCCAGCAGTTACTCTGGGAGAATTAATTCACCCCTCCACTTT. This codes for CASSYSGRINSPLHF.